The present TCR beta chain was sequenced within a study of cytotoxic CD8 clonotypes in ibrutinib-treated CLL. The table came from immunoSEQ multiplex PCR; TCRdb's copy has only in-frame clones and leaves some out. The data show more than 200,000 clones, with more than 70% seen just once and more than 9.5% held by the top ten. Germline CDR1 reads LNHDA; CDR2 reads SQIVND (reference sequence). V was clipped by 1 base and J by 7 bases, with 13 bases between them. This CDR3 region has 14 residues. The source is a human donor with chronic lymphocytic leukemia. The input for sequencing was PBMCs, taken after 12 months of ibrutinib treatment. The chain couples TRBV19 to TRBJ1-2; a possible D gene is TRBD1 (5 bases). The CDR3 DNA reads TGTGCCAGTAGTATAGGCACTGACAGAGGTGGCTACACCTTC. As protein: CASSIGTDRGGYTF.